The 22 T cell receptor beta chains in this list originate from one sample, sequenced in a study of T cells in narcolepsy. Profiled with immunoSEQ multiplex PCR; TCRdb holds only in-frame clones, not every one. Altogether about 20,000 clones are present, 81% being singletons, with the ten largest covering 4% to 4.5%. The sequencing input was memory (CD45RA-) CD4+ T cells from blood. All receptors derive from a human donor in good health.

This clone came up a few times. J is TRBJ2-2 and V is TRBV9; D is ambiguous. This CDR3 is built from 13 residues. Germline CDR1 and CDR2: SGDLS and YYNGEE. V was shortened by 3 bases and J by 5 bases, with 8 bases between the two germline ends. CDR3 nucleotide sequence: TGTGCCAGCAGCGGAAGAAGGACCGGGGAGCTGTTTTTT. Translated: CASSGRRTGELFF.

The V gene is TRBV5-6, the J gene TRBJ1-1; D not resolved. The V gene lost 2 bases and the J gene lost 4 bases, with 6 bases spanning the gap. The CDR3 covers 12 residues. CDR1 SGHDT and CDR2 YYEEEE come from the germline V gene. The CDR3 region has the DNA TGTGCCAGCAGCTTCCTAGCCACTGAAGCTTTCTTT. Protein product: CASSFLATEAFF.

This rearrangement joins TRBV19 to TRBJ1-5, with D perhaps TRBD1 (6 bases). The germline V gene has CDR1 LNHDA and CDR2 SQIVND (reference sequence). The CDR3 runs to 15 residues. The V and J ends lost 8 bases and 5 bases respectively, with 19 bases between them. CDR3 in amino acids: CASGSGGKGYQPQHF. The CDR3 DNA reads TGTGCCAGTGGATCGGGGGGCAAGGGCTATCAGCCCCAGCATTTT. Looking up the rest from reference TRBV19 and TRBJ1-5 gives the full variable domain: DGGITQSPKYLFRKEGQNVTLSCEQNLNHDAMYWYRQDPGQGLRLIYYSQIVNDFQKGDIAEGYSVSREKKESFPLTVTSAQKNPTAFYLCASGSGGKGYQPQHFGDGTRLSIL.

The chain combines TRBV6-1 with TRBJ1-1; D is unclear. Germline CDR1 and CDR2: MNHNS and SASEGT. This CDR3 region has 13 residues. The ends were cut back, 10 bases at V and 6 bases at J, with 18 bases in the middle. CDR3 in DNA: TGTGCCACCACCGGTTTGGTAATGGCTGAAGCTTTCTTT. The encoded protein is CATTGLVMAEAFF.

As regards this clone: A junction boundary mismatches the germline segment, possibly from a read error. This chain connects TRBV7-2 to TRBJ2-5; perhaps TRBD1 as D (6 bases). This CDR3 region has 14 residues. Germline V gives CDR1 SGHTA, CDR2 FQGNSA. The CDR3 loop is CASSFRQASSGQDF. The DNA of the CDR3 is TGTGCCAGCAGCTTTCGACAGGCCTCCAGCGGTCAGGACTTC.

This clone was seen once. CDR3 amino acids: CASSQGYHTWGNTNEQFF. The CDR3 DNA follows: TGCGCCAGCAGCCAAGGCTATCACACTTGGGGTAATACCAATGAGCAGTTCTTC. The chain employs TRBV4-3 and TRBJ2-1; no firm D call. Germline assignment: CDR1 LGHNA and CDR2 YSLEER. The V gene lost 1 base and the J gene lost 6 bases, with 22 bases spanning the gap. CDR3 size: 18 residues.

CDR3: CASSLAGGTNSPLHF. Here the CDR3 DNA reads TGCGCCAGCAGCTTGGCCGGGGGAACGAATTCACCCCTCCACTTT. V is TRBV5-1 and J is TRBJ1-6; D possibly corresponds to TRBD1 (5 bases). V was clipped by 0 bases and J by 7 bases, with 11 bases between them. Germline CDR1 SGHRS, CDR2 YFSETQ. The CDR3 length is 15 residues.

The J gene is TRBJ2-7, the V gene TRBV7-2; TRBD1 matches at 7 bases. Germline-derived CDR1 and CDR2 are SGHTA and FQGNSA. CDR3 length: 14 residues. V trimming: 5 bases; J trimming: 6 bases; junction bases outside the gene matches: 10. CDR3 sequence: CASSTFGAGGEQYF. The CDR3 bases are TGTGCCAGCAGCACATTCGGGGCAGGGGGCGAGCAGTACTTC.

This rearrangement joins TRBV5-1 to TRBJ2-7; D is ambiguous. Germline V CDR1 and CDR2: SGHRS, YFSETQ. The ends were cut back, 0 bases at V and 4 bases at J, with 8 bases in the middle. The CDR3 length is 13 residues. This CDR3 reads CASSLETQYEQYF. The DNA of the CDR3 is TGCGCCAGCAGCTTGGAGACGCAGTACGAGCAGTACTTC.

This CDR3 is CASSLRGRNTEAFF. DNA for the CDR3: TGCGCCAGCAGCCTAAGGGGGAGGAACACTGAAGCTTTCTTT. The chain links TRBV4-3 to TRBJ1-1, with D perhaps matching TRBD1 (6 bases). The CDR3 sequence is 14 residues long. Per germline, CDR1 LGHNA and CDR2 YSLEER. V lost 4 bases and J 1 base, leaving 10 bases between the germline ends.

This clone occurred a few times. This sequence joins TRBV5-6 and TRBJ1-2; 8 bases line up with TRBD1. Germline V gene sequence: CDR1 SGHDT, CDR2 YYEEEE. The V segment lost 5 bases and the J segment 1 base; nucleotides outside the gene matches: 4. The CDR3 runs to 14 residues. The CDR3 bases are TGTGCCAGCAGGACAGACAGGGGTAACTATGGCTACACCTTC. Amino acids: CASRTDRGNYGYTF.

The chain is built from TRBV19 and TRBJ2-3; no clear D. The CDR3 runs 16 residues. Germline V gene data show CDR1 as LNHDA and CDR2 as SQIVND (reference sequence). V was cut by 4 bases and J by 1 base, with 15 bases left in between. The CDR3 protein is CASSKGRLHGTDTQYF. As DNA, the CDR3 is TGTGCCAGTAGTAAGGGCCGACTCCACGGCACAGATACGCAGTATTTT.

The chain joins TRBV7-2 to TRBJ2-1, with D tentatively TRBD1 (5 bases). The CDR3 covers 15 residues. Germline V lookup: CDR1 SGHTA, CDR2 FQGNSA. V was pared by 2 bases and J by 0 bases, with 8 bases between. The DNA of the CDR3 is TGTGCCAGCAGCTTATCTCAGGGCTCCTACAATGAGCAGTTCTTC. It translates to CASSLSQGSYNEQFF. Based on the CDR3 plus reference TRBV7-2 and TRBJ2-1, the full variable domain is GAGVSQSPSNKVTEKGKDVELRCDPISGHTALYWYRQSLGQGLEFLIYFQGNSAPDKSGLPSDRFSAERTGGSVSTLTIQRTQQEDSAVYLCASSLSQGSYNEQFFGPGTRLTVL.

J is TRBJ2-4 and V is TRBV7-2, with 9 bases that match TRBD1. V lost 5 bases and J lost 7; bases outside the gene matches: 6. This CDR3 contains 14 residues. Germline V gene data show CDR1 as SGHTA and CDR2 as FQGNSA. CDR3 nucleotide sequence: TGTGCCAGCAGCCTGACAGGGGGGCGTAACATTCAGTACTTC. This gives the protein CASSLTGGRNIQYF.

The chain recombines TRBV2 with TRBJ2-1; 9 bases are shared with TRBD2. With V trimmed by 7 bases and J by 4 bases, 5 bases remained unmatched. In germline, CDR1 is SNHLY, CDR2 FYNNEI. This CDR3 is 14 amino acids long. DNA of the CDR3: TGTGCCAGCACAGTAGCGGGAGCTTACAATGAGCAGTTCTTC. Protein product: CASTVAGAYNEQFF. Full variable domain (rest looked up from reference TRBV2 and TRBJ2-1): EPEVTQTPSHQVTQMGQEVILRCVPISNHLYFYWYRQILGQKVEFLVSFYNNEISEKSEIFDDQFSVERPDGSNFTLKIRSTKLEDSAMYFCASTVAGAYNEQFFGPGTRLTVL.

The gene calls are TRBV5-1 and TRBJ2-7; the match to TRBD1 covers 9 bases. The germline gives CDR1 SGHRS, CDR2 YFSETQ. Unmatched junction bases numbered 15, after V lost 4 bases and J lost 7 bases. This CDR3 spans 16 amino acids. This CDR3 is CASSTGAGQGRREQYF. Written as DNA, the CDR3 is TGCGCCAGCAGCACAGGCGCCGGACAGGGGCGGCGGGAGCAGTACTTC.

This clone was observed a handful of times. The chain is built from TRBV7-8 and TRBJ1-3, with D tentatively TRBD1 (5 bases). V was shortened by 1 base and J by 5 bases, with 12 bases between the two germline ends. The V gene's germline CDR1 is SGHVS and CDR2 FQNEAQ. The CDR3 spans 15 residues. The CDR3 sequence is CASSLGGDRRNTIYF. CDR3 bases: TGTGCCAGCAGCTTAGGGGGGGACCGTCGAAACACCATATATTTT.

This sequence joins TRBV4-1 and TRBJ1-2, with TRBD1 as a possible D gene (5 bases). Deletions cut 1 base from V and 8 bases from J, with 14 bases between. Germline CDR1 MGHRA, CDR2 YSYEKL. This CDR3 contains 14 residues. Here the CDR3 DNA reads TGCGCCAGCAGCCAAGGTCCTGAACCAGGGGGCTACACCTTC. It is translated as CASSQGPEPGGYTF.

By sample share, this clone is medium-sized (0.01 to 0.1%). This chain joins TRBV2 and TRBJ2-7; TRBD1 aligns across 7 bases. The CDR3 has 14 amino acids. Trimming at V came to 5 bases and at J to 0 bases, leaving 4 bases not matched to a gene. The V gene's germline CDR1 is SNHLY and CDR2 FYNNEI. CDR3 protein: CASSPGQPSYEQYF. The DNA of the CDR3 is TGTGCCAGCAGTCCGGGACAGCCCTCCTACGAGCAGTACTTC.

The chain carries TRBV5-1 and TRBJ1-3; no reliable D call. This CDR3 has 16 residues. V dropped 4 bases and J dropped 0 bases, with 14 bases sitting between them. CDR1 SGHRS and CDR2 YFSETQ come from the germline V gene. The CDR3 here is CASSLLTGSSGNTIYF. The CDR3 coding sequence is TGCGCCAGCAGCCTACTGACGGGAAGCTCTGGAAACACCATATATTTT. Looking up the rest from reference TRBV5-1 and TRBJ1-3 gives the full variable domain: KAGVTQTPRYLIKTRGQQVTLSCSPISGHRSVSWYQQTPGQGLQFLFEYFSETQRNKGNFPGRFSGRQFSNSRSEMNVSTLELGDSALYLCASSLLTGSSGNTIYFGEGSWLTVV.

The CDR3 bases are TGTGCCAGCAGCTTGATGCGAGGGGGCGGGACAGATACGCAGTATTTT. Translation: CASSLMRGGGTDTQYF. V usage is TRBV7-9 and J usage is TRBJ2-3; TRBD1 agrees at 7 bases. CDR1 SEHNR and CDR2 FQNEAQ come from the germline V gene (reference sequence). V lost 3 bases, J lost 3 bases, and 9 bases stayed unmatched. The CDR3 sequence is 16 residues long. Complete variable domain (other parts from reference TRBV7-9 and TRBJ2-3): DTGVSQNPRHKITKRGQNVTFRCDPISEHNRLYWYRQTLGQGPEFLTYFQNEAQLEKSRLLSDRFSAERPKGSFSTLEIQRTEQGDSAMYLCASSLMRGGGTDTQYFGPGTRLTVL.

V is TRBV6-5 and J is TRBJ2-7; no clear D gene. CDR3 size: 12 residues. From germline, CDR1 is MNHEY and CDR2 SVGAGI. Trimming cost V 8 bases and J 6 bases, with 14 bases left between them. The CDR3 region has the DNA TGTGCCAGCCGTGGCAGTAGGCTCGAGCAGTACTTC. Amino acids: CASRGSRLEQYF.